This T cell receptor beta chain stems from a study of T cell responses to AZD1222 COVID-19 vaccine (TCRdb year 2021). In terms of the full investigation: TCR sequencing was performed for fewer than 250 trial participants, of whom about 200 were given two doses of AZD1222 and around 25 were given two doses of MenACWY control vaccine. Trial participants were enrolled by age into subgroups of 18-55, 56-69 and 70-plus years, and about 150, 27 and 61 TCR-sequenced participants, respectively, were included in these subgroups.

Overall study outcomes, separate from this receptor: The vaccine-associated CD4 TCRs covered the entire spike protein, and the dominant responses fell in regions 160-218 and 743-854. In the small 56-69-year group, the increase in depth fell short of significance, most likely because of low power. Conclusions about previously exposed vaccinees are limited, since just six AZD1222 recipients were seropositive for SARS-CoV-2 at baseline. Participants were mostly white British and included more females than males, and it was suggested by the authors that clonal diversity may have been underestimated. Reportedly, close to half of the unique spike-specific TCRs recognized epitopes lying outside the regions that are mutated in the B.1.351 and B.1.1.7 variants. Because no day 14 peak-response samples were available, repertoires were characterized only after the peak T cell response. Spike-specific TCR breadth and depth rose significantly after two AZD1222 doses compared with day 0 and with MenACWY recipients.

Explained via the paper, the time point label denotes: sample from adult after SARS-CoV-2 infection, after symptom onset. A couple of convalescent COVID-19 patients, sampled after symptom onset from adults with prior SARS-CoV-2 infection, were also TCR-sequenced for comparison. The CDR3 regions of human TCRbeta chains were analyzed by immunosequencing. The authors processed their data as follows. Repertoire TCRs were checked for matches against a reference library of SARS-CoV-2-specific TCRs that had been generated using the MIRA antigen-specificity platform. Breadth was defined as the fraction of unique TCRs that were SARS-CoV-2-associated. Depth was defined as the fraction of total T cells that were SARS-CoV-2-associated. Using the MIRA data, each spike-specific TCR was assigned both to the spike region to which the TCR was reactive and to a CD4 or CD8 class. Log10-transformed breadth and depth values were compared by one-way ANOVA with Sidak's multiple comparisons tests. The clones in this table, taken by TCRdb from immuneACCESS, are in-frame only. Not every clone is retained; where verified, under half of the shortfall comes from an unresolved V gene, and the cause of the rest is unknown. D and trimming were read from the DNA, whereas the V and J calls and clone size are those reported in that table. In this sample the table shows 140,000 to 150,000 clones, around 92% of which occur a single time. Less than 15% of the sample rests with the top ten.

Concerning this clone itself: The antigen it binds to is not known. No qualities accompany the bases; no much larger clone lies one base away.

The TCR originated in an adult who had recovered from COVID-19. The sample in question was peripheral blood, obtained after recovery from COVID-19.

The nucleotide sequence is TGTGCCAGCGGGGGTAGCGGGAGTGGCACAGATACGCAGTATTTT. Its amino acids are CASGGSGSGTDTQYF. In this chain, TRBV28 is recombined with TRBJ2-3; a stretch of 9 junction bases matches TRBD2. Including the terminal cysteine and phenylalanine, the CDR3 comprises 15 residues. The entry retains the CDR3 DNA only, 45 bases that are in frame from base 1. Looking up the germline V gene yields CDR1 MDHEN and CDR2 SYDVKM. V ends up 8 bases short and J 1 base short, with an unmatched junction base count of 7.